The TCR beta chain described here comes from a study of blood T cell repertoires in COVID-19. Study-level information: Researchers got acute and convalescent COVID-19 samples from the United States, Italy and Spain. T cells, B-cell-depleted T cells, or PBMCs provided the cDNA or gDNA that served as material.

The authors' processing: Nucleated cell number was recorded as an estimate derived from reference gene primer amplification. Using immunoSEQ multiplex PCR, the repertoire was profiled, and TCRdb retains in-frame clones only, with some absent. The V and J calls and the clone size are those of that table, but D and trimming were determined from the DNA. The repertoire has some 87,000 clones, roughly 90% of them found once; the top ten carry 4% to 5%. Germline V CDR1 and CDR2: KGHDR, SFDVKD. CDR3 length: 14 residues. The V end was cut by 12 bases, the J end by 6 bases, with 22 bases between. The Seattle patients, enrolled during active infection, were followed longitudinally.

The chain carries TRBV24-1 and TRBJ1-2, with D possibly being TRBD1 (5 bases). The specimen was peripheral blood. The clonotype originates from a human donor with COVID-19, enrolled during active disease. The donor label of this sample is uncertain. CDR3 sequence: CAVQGRAGGDGYTF. CDR3 DNA sequence: TGTGCCGTCCAGGGCAGGGCAGGCGGTGATGGCTACACCTTC.